The T cell receptor beta chain described here comes from a study of T cell responses to AZD1222 COVID-19 vaccine. Overall study results and limits: Among the donors, most were white British and more were female, and clonal diversity was possibly underestimated. Sampled repertoires all dated from after the peak T cell response.

Whether given at about 4 or about 12 weeks, second doses were pooled. As for this clone: Its specificity is not known.

Sequenced by immunoSEQ multiplex PCR; TCRdb stores in-frame clones only, minus some. The sample shows 100,000 or so clones, 90% to 95% of them seen only once. This clonotype was sampled from an adult who received the AZD1222 COVID-19 vaccine. Sequencing used peripheral blood, obtained 28 days after the second AZD1222 dose.

The CDR3 spells CAWSVLREVGEQFF. As DNA, the CDR3 is TGTGCCTGGAGTGTACTGCGGGAGGTAGGTGAGCAGTTCTTC. This chain connects TRBV30 to TRBJ2-1; 8 nucleotides agree with TRBD2. The junction had 7 bases not matched to a gene; V was cut back by 0 bases and J by 9 bases. From germline, CDR1 is GTSNPN and CDR2 SVGIG (reference sequence). CDR3 length: 14 residues.